The clone carrying this T cell receptor (beta chain) was observed many times. Antigen specificity is unknown. The data were taken from a study of T cell repertoires in cytomegalovirus infection. Study-wide points: Dominating the ex vivo response were TCR beta clonotypes that were CMV-specific and HLA-C-restricted. Cumulative public TCR beta family frequency identified carriers of CMV plus the relevant HLA.

TCRdb redid the calling of the reads with MiXCR, one entry per CDR3 protein. The table includes 85,000 to 130,000 distinct CDR3 sequences, about 22% detected once. V dropped 7 bases and J dropped 6; count of bases not matched to a gene: 11. The CDR3 totals 15 residues. Germline CDR1 and CDR2: SGHAT and FQNNGV. The TCR comes from a human donor in good health (CMV status not recorded). Some clones in this sample may be carry-over from other donors' samples. Sequenced material: CD8+ T cells from PBMCs. The chain has TRBV11-2 and TRBJ2-1; 8 bases are shared with TRBD2. The CDR3 spells CASTPLLAGVNEQFF. The CDR3 nucleotides are TGTGCCAGCACCCCCCTCCTAGCGGGCGTCAATGAGCAGTTCTTC.